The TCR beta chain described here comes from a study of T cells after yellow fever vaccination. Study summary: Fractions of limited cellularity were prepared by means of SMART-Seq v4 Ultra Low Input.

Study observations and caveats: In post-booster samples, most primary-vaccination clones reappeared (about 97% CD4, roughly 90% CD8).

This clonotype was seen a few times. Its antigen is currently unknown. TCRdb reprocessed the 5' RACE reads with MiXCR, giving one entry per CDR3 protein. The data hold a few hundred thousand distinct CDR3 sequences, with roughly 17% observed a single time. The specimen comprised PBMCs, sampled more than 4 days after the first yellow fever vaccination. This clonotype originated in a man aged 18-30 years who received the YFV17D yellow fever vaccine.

The CDR3 nucleotides are TGTGCCAGCAGATACAGGGGTTACGGAAACACCATATATTTT. This translates into CASRYRGYGNTIYF. The chain employs TRBV12-3 or TRBV12-4 and TRBJ1-3; 7 nucleotides line up with TRBD1. The CDR3 is made up of 14 amino acids. V lost 6 bases and J lost 4; bases outside the gene matches: 6.